What follows are 26 T cell receptor beta chains derived from one specimen sequenced in a study of T cell clones after liver transplantation. TCRdb keeps only in-frame clones here, not all; method: immunoSEQ multiplex PCR. Of roughly 20,000 clones listed, roughly 88% were seen once; the top ten hold around 13%. The specimen comprised CD8+ T cells from blood, sampled before liver transplant. The receptors originated from a human donor who received a liver transplant.

The J gene is TRBJ1-1, the V gene TRBV5-1; 7 nucleotides align to TRBD1. Germline V CDR1 and CDR2: SGHRS, YFSETQ. The J segment lost 2 bases and the V segment lost 2 bases, leaving 3 bases of the junction unmatched. The CDR3 runs to 14 residues. The CDR3 region is CASSLQGTNTEAFF. Here the CDR3 DNA reads TGCGCCAGCAGCTTACAGGGGACCAACACTGAAGCTTTCTTT.

The chain links TRBV11-2 to TRBJ1-2; TRBD1 aligns across 8 bases. The ends lost 0 bases at V and 1 base at J; junction bases unmatched: 1. The CDR3 covers 15 residues. Germline V CDR1 and CDR2: SGHAT, FQNNGV. CDR3 coding DNA: TGTGCCAGCAGCTTAGAGACAGGGGTTAACTATGGCTACACCTTC. This gives the protein CASSLETGVNYGYTF.

The rearrangement joins TRBV7-9 to TRBJ2-7, with D perhaps matching TRBD1 or TRBD2 (5 bases each). The CDR3 spans 13 residues. Germline loops: CDR1 SEHNR, CDR2 FQNEAQ (reference sequence). V lost 5 bases to trimming and J lost 8 bases, with 16 bases between them. CDR3 protein: CASSPRDARKQYF. The CDR3 DNA follows: TGTGCCAGCAGCCCGAGGGACGCCCGAAAGCAGTACTTC.

This rearrangement joins TRBV5-1 to TRBJ2-4; 8 bases are a match to TRBD2. CDR3 length equals 17 residues. V dropped 0 bases and J dropped 5; count of bases not matched to a gene: 10. Germline CDR1 is SGHRS and CDR2 is YFSETQ. The CDR3 DNA follows: TGCGCCAGCAGCTTGGAGTCCAGGACTAGCTCCCAAAACATTCAGTACTTC. Encoded protein: CASSLESRTSSQNIQYF.

The chain employs TRBV11-2 and TRBJ2-7; 7 bases line up with TRBD1. The germline CDR1 and CDR2 sequences are SGHAT and FQNNGV. V lost 6 bases and J lost 6; bases outside the gene matches: 5. This CDR3 has 12 amino acids. The CDR3 nucleotides are TGTGCCAGCAGGGAGACAGGGATCGAGCAGTACTTC. It translates to CASRETGIEQYF.

The CDR3 reads CASSAFRGLNTGELFF. For the CDR3, the DNA is TGTGCCAGCAGTGCATTCAGGGGATTGAACACCGGGGAGCTGTTTTTT. V is TRBV6-1 and J is TRBJ2-2, with D possibly being TRBD1 (6 bases). Deletions cut 4 bases from V and 1 base from J, with 13 bases between. CDR3 length: 16 residues. Germline V gene lookup returns CDR1 MNHNS and CDR2 SASEGT.

The gene calls are TRBV27 and TRBJ1-2; D remains unclear. V was pared by 3 bases and J by 2 bases, with 7 bases between. The CDR3 covers 13 residues. In germline, CDR1 is MNHEY, CDR2 SMNVEV (reference sequence). DNA for the CDR3: TGTGCCAGCAGTTTGACGGGGAACTATGGCTACACCTTC. Amino acid sequence: CASSLTGNYGYTF.

This clone has just one count. The chain joins TRBV27 to TRBJ2-7; 7 bases line up with TRBD1. CDR3 length: 14 residues. Germline V lookup: CDR1 MNHEY, CDR2 SMNVEV (reference sequence). The ends lost 5 bases at V and 2 bases at J; junction bases unmatched: 6. CDR3 amino acids: CASSLGTATYEQYF. The CDR3 bases are TGTGCCAGCAGTCTTGGGACAGCAACCTACGAGCAGTACTTC.

J is TRBJ1-1 and V is TRBV28; unclear D gene. There are 14 residues in the CDR3. V was pared by 5 bases and J by 6 bases, with 16 bases between. The V gene's germline CDR1 is MDHEN and CDR2 SYDVKM. CDR3 amino acids: CASSPRGHTPEAFF. The DNA of the CDR3 is TGTGCCAGCAGTCCCCGAGGCCATACCCCTGAAGCTTTCTTT.

This clone was recorded once. The chain carries TRBV5-6 and TRBJ2-1; no clear D gene. This CDR3 comprises 15 residues. From germline, CDR1 is SGHDT and CDR2 YYEEEE. With 0 bases removed from V and 12 bases from J, the gap between germline ends came to 19 bases. The CDR3 protein is CASSLGQTWIDGQFF. The CDR3 coding sequence is TGTGCCAGCAGCTTGGGCCAGACGTGGATCGACGGGCAGTTCTTC.

The chain couples TRBV28 to TRBJ2-5; D is possibly TRBD1 or TRBD2 (7 bases each). Per germline, CDR1 MDHEN and CDR2 SYDVKM. Deletions cut 10 bases from V and 4 bases from J, with 25 bases between. This CDR3 has 16 residues. CDR3 sequence reads: CATGQALGGGRETQYF. The CDR3 DNA sequence: TGTGCCACCGGGCAAGCGTTGGGAGGGGGCAGAGAGACCCAGTACTTC. The full variable domain, completed using reference TRBV28 and TRBJ2-5, is DVKVTQSSRYLVKRTGEKVFLECVQDMDHENMFWYRQDPGLGLRLIYFSYDVKMKEKGDIPEGYSVSREKKERFSLILESASTNQTSMYLCATGQALGGGRETQYFGPGTRLLVL.

The DNA of the CDR3 is TGTGCCAGCAGCTTAGGCGCGCGGTCCTCCTACGAGCAGTACTTC. It translates to CASSLGARSSYEQYF. The rearrangement links TRBV5-6 to TRBJ2-7; no clear D. V was shortened by 2 bases and J by 0 bases, with 12 bases between the two germline ends. The CDR3 has 15 residues. Germline CDR1 is SGHDT and CDR2 is YYEEEE. Supplemented by reference TRBV5-6 and TRBJ2-7, the full variable domain reads DAGVTQSPTHLIKTRGQQVTLRCSPKSGHDTVSWYQQALGQGPQFIFQYYEEEERQRGNFPDRFSGHQFPNYSSELNVNALLLGDSALYLCASSLGARSSYEQYFGPGTRLTVT.

J is TRBJ2-5 and V is TRBV2, with D possibly being TRBD1 (6 bases). The CDR3 is 17 residues long. Germline V lookup: CDR1 SNHLY, CDR2 FYNNEI. Deletions cut 6 bases from V and 5 bases from J, with 25 bases between. The CDR3 sequence is CASREGHPTPGGETQYF. For the CDR3, the DNA is TGTGCCAGCAGAGAGGGACATCCAACACCAGGCGGGGAGACCCAGTACTTC.

The chain is built from TRBV6-4 and TRBJ1-1; D is uncertain. CDR3 length: 12 amino acids. Germline V gene data show CDR1 as MRHNA and CDR2 as SNTAGT. The V end was cut by 0 bases, the J end by 7 bases, with 6 bases between. CDR3 nucleotides: TGTGCCAGCAGTGACTCGATGGGTGAAGCTTTCTTT. Its protein is CASSDSMGEAFF.

V is TRBV19 and J is TRBJ2-7; 11 bases fit TRBD2. Germline-derived CDR1 and CDR2 are LNHDA and SQIVND (reference sequence). This CDR3 is built from 16 residues. V lost 4 bases, J lost 2 bases, and 7 bases stayed unmatched. CDR3 coding DNA: TGTGCCAGTAGTAAAAAGGGACTAGCGGCAACCTACGAGCAGTACTTC. Amino acids: CASSKKGLAATYEQYF.

The chain is built from TRBV28 and TRBJ2-7; 9 bases line up with TRBD2. The CDR3 length is 16 residues. Germline-derived CDR1 and CDR2 are MDHEN and SYDVKM. V was clipped by 4 bases and J by 2 bases; unmatched bases: 9. The CDR3 region has the DNA TGTGCCAGCAGTTCTCACGGACTAGCGTATACCTACGAGCAGTACTTC. This gives the protein CASSSHGLAYTYEQYF.

This clone showed up just once. The gene calls are TRBV4-1 and TRBJ2-7; D assignment may be TRBD1 or TRBD2 (5 bases each). The CDR3 is 15 residues long. Trimming removed 0 bases from V and 2 bases from J, with 11 bases in between. Germline V gene lookup returns CDR1 MGHRA and CDR2 YSYEKL. In DNA form, the CDR3 reads TGCGCCAGCAGCCAAGATCGGGGACCAGCCTACGAGCAGTACTTC. Protein product: CASSQDRGPAYEQYF.

In this sample, this clone turned up once. The chain combines TRBV11-2 with TRBJ2-5, with 7 bases lining up with TRBD1. The CDR3 sequence is 14 residues long. The J segment lost 6 bases and the V segment lost 6 bases, leaving 10 bases of the junction unmatched. CDR1 is SGHAT and CDR2 is FQNNGV in the germline V gene. Here the CDR3 reads CASSFPGGWKTQYF. The CDR3 coding sequence is TGTGCCAGCAGTTTCCCAGGGGGATGGAAGACCCAGTACTTC.

The V and J genes are TRBV10-3 and TRBJ1-3, with TRBD1 identical over 7 bases. Germline V lookup: CDR1 ENHRY, CDR2 SYGVKD. Losses at the gene ends were 1 base for V and 0 bases for J; bases not matched to a gene: 3. CDR3 length equals 16 residues. CDR3 DNA sequence: TGTGCCATCAGTGAGTTGGGACAGAACTCTGGAAACACCATATATTTT. Protein product: CAISELGQNSGNTIYF.

The CDR3 region is CASTPKRDGTDTQYF. CDR3 DNA: TGCGCCAGCACGCCCAAGCGGGATGGCACAGATACGCAGTATTTT. V usage is TRBV10-1 and J usage is TRBJ2-3; 7 positions match TRBD2. Germline V lookup: CDR1 WNHNN, CDR2 SYGVQD (reference sequence). V was clipped by 7 bases and J by 1 base; unmatched bases: 8. The CDR3 is 15 residues long.

This clone turned up a few times. The chain has TRBV4-1 and TRBJ1-5, with a weak D call TRBD1 (5 bases). From germline, CDR1 is MGHRA and CDR2 YSYEKL. This CDR3 is 16 amino acids long. Trimming stripped 0 bases from V and 7 bases from J, with 16 bases between. CDR3 nucleotides: TGCGCCAGCAGCCAAGAAAACGGAGGGTGGGACCAGCCCCAGCATTTT. Amino acids: CASSQENGGWDQPQHF.

This clone came up once. The CDR3 DNA sequence: TGTGCCAGCAGCGAGGGGACCGGGGACCGACCAACCTACGAGGGGTACTTC. As protein: CASSEGTGDRPTYEGYF. This chain connects TRBV7-8 to TRBJ2-7, with D perhaps TRBD1 or TRBD2 (5 bases each). CDR3 size: 17 residues. The V gene's germline CDR1 is SGHVS and CDR2 FQNEAQ. V was pared by 5 bases and J by 12 bases, with 32 bases between.

This chain uses TRBV15 with TRBJ2-7; TRBD2 matches at 11 bases. Trimming removed 5 bases from V and 3 bases from J; junction bases left unmatched: 6. The CDR3 runs to 15 residues. Germline V CDR1 and CDR2: LNHNV, YYDKDF (reference sequence). CDR3 loop: CATSLLAGGGYEQYF. CDR3 nucleotide sequence: TGTGCCACCAGCCTGCTAGCGGGAGGCGGCTACGAGCAGTACTTC.

This clone appeared a few times. The chain uses TRBV7-6 and TRBJ2-3; the match to TRBD2 covers 14 bases. Trimming took 0 bases from V and 6 from J; bases not matched to a gene: 5. The CDR3 contains 17 residues. Germline V gene sequence: CDR1 SGHVS, CDR2 FNYEAQ. The CDR3 nucleotides are TGTGCCAGCAGCTTAGCGGGGACTAGCGGGAGATTGGATACGCAGTATTTT. It translates to CASSLAGTSGRLDTQYF.

CDR3 in DNA: TGTGCCAGCAGTTTCGAGCGGGAGAGCACAGATACGCAGTATTTT. Amino acid sequence: CASSFERESTDTQYF. The chain uses TRBV28 and TRBJ2-3, with TRBD2 identical over 8 bases. Germline V gene data show CDR1 as MDHEN and CDR2 as SYDVKM. V gave up 3 bases and J gave up 0 bases; unmatched junction bases: 2. The CDR3 is made up of 15 amino acids.

The chain uses TRBV5-4 and TRBJ2-7, with D tentatively TRBD1 (6 bases). The CDR3 contains 13 residues. V was cut by 6 bases and J by 3 bases, with 13 bases left in between. Germline lookup yields CDR1 SGHNT and CDR2 YYREEE (reference sequence). The CDR3 spells CASNHMDSYEQYF. The CDR3 nucleotides are TGTGCCAGCAACCACATGGACAGCTACGAGCAGTACTTC.